A single sample is the source of the 27 T cell receptor beta chains below, sequenced in a study of blood T cell repertoires in COVID-19. The method was immunoSEQ multiplex PCR; TCRdb's version includes in-frame clones alone and lacks a portion of them. The data hold about 42,000 clones, with around three quarters observed a single time. The sequenced sample consisted of peripheral blood. Receptors originate from a woman older than 75 with acute or convalescent COVID-19.

This clone was counted once. The V and J genes are TRBV5-5 and TRBJ1-3, with 8 bases lining up with TRBD1. The germline V gene encodes CDR1 SGHKS and CDR2 YYEKEE (reference sequence). CDR3 length: 17 amino acids. Trimming removed 0 bases from V and 3 bases from J; junction bases left unmatched: 8. CDR3 nucleotides: TGTGCCAGCAGCTTGGCGTCTCAGGGGGCGCTTGGAAACACCATATATTTT. This translates into CASSLASQGALGNTIYF.

The CDR3 DNA is TGTGCCACCAGTGACCCCGGGACATCGACACACAAAGATACGCAGTATTTT. It is translated as CATSDPGTSTHKDTQYF. V usage is TRBV24-1 and J usage is TRBJ2-3, with a weak D call TRBD1 (6 bases). V lost 4 bases, J lost 5 bases, and 21 bases lay in between. Germline CDR1 reads KGHDR; CDR2 reads SFDVKD. This CDR3 region has 17 residues.

The chain employs TRBV9 and TRBJ1-3, with D possibly matching TRBD1 (6 bases). V gave up 7 bases and J gave up 0 bases, with 17 bases separating them. This CDR3 is built from 16 residues. Germline V lookup: CDR1 SGDLS, CDR2 YYNGEE. The CDR3 DNA reads TGTGCCAGCGATAAGGACAGCGACGCCTCTGGAAACACCATATATTTT. Its protein is CASDKDSDASGNTIYF.

This sequence joins TRBV7-3 and TRBJ1-1; the D gene is possibly TRBD1 (5 bases). The CDR3 extends over 16 amino acids. Trimming took 2 bases from V and 1 from J, leaving 14 bases between them. The germline V gene encodes CDR1 SGHTA and CDR2 FQGTGA. The CDR3 loop reads CASSLLGGRTNTEAFF. As DNA, the CDR3 is TGTGCCAGCAGCTTACTGGGGGGTCGTACGAACACTGAAGCTTTCTTT.

The chain employs TRBV19 and TRBJ2-2, with D possibly TRBD2 on 6 matching bases. V was cut by 4 bases and J by 6 bases, with 15 bases left in between. CDR3 length: 15 amino acids. CDR1 LNHDA and CDR2 SQIVND come from the germline V gene (reference sequence). The CDR3 is CASSTTSVSPGELFF. In DNA form, the CDR3 reads TGTGCCAGTAGTACGACTAGTGTGAGCCCCGGGGAGCTGTTTTTT.

The chain couples TRBV21-1 to TRBJ1-4. TRBV21-1 counts as a pseudogene. The CDR3 covers 18 residues. CDR3 nucleotide sequence: TGTGCCAGCAGCAAAGTAAGGGGCGGGGGTGCAACTAATGAAAAACTGTTTTTT. Its translation: CASSKVRGGGATNEKLFF.

This rearrangement joins TRBV3-1 (or the pseudogene TRBV3-2) to TRBJ2-5, with TRBD2 matching 8 bases. Germline trimming cut 5 bases from V and 4 bases from J; bases unmatched to any gene: 3. This CDR3 has 13 residues. The germline V gene encodes CDR1 LGHDT and CDR2 YNNKEL (reference sequence). CDR3 coding DNA: TGTGCCAGCAGCGTCAGCGGGAGAGAGACCCAGTACTTC. Its protein is CASSVSGRETQYF.

The CDR3 DNA sequence: TGTGCCAGCAGCCCTGGGACAGGCTATGGCTACACCTTC. Amino acid sequence: CASSPGTGYGYTF. The chain joins TRBV14 to TRBJ1-2, with TRBD1 matching 8 bases. This CDR3 comprises 13 residues. J was trimmed by 4 bases and V by 4 bases; bases with no gene match: 2. Germline-derived CDR1 and CDR2 are SGHDN and FVKESK.

The chain recombines TRBV12-3 or TRBV12-4 with TRBJ1-2; perhaps TRBD1 as D (5 bases). The CDR3 length is 13 residues. V lost 7 bases and J 1 base, leaving 10 bases between the germline ends. For the CDR3, the DNA is TGTGCCAGCACCCGGGGGGGTAACTATGGCTACACCTTC. This translates into CASTRGGNYGYTF.

Written as DNA, the CDR3 is TGTGCCAGCAGTTACAGACTAGCGGGAGGGGAGACCCAGTACTTC. This sequence encodes CASSYRLAGGETQYF. This chain uses TRBV27 with TRBJ2-5, with 14 positions matching TRBD2. Germline CDR1 MNHEY, CDR2 SMNVEV (reference sequence). V lost 4 bases, J lost 5 bases, and 3 bases stayed unmatched. The CDR3 totals 15 residues.

This clone has only one observation. The chain has TRBV5-1 and TRBJ2-7; 11 positions agree with TRBD2. CDR1 is SGHRS, CDR2 YFSETQ, per germline. Trimming at V came to 0 bases and at J to 4 bases, leaving 3 bases not matched to a gene. This CDR3 region has 15 residues. The CDR3 sequence is CASSLAGTSGYEQYF. CDR3 coding DNA: TGCGCCAGCAGCTTGGCCGGGACTAGCGGTTACGAGCAGTACTTC.

The chain is built from TRBV29-1 and TRBJ1-3; possible D gene TRBD1, 5 bases. CDR1 and CDR2 (germline): SQVTM, ANQGSEA. The CDR3 runs 13 residues. Trimming took off 3 bases at V and 5 bases at J, with 11 bases between the two ends. CDR3 DNA sequence: TGCAGCGTTGAGCGGGGGGATCGAAACACCATATATTTT. This sequence encodes CSVERGDRNTIYF.

The chain joins TRBV5-1 to TRBJ2-1, with 9 bases that match TRBD2. Trimming cost V 2 bases and J 8 bases; bases outside gene matches: 8. Germline lookup yields CDR1 SGHRS and CDR2 YFSETQ. The CDR3 runs 15 residues. The CDR3 here is CASSFDSGSRDEQFF. As DNA, the CDR3 is TGCGCCAGCAGCTTCGATAGCGGGAGTAGGGATGAGCAGTTCTTC.

This clone came up a few times. This chain uses TRBV9 with TRBJ1-2; a weak D match, TRBD1 (6 bases). The CDR3 consists of 13 residues. Trimming removed 1 base from V and 8 bases from J, with 12 bases in between. Germline V gives CDR1 SGDLS, CDR2 YYNGEE. The CDR3 reads CASSVQGNRGYTF. CDR3 bases: TGTGCCAGCAGCGTACAGGGGAATCGGGGCTACACCTTC.

The CDR3 is CASSSWVQDEAFF. The CDR3, as DNA: TGTGCCAGCAGTTCTTGGGTACAGGATGAAGCTTTCTTT. This chain joins TRBV27 and TRBJ1-1; maybe TRBD1 (5 bases). Germline V CDR1 and CDR2: MNHEY, SMNVEV (reference sequence). V was cut by 4 bases and J by 7 bases, with 13 bases left in between. The CDR3 runs 13 residues.

The rearrangement links TRBV27 to TRBJ2-7, with no clear D. Germline loops: CDR1 MNHEY, CDR2 SMNVEV (reference sequence). Trimming removed 6 bases at V and 2 bases at J, with 8 bases between. The CDR3 runs 12 residues. In DNA, the CDR3 is TGTGCCAGCAGCCCGTCTCCCTACGAGCAGTACTTC. Translated, it gives CASSPSPYEQYF.

This clone was counted a single time. The J gene is TRBJ2-1, the V gene TRBV7-2; D might be TRBD2 (5 bases). Per germline, CDR1 SGHTA and CDR2 FQGNSA. The length of the CDR3 is 17 residues. The V gene lost 5 bases and the J gene lost 5 bases, with 22 bases spanning the gap. CDR3 amino acids: CASSGGGRVRVNNEQFF. The CDR3 coding sequence is TGTGCCAGCAGCGGCGGAGGTAGGGTGAGGGTGAACAATGAGCAGTTCTTC.

The rearrangement joins TRBV9 to TRBJ1-3; D is perhaps TRBD1 (6 bases). V was shortened by 5 bases and J by 2 bases, with 14 bases between the two germline ends. The CDR3 is 15 residues long. CDR1 and CDR2 from the germline V gene are SGDLS and YYNGEE. In DNA form, the CDR3 reads TGTGCCAGCAGTGGAAATGAGGGGGCTGGAAACACCATATATTTT. Protein: CASSGNEGAGNTIYF.

This chain joins TRBV27 and TRBJ2-7, with TRBD2 matching 8 bases. This CDR3 comprises 13 residues. V was pared by 6 bases and J by 2 bases, with 3 bases of the junction left unmatched. Germline V gene lookup returns CDR1 MNHEY and CDR2 SMNVEV (reference sequence). Here the CDR3 reads CASSRGGPYEQYF. The CDR3 DNA is TGTGCCAGCAGCCGGGGGGGGCCCTACGAGCAGTACTTC.

The chain links TRBV7-8 to TRBJ1-2; 11 bases match TRBD1. With 0 bases clipped from V and 7 bases from J, the junction kept 1 base outside the gene matches. CDR3 length equals 14 residues. The V gene's germline CDR1 is SGHVS and CDR2 FQNEAQ. For the CDR3, the DNA is TGTGCCAGCAGCTTAGCCGGGACAGGGGGTGGCTACACCTTC. Its protein is CASSLAGTGGGYTF.

The V call is TRBV9, the J call TRBJ1-4, with TRBD1 matching over 7 bases. The germline gives CDR1 SGDLS, CDR2 YYNGEE. Trimming cost V 4 bases and J 4 bases; bases outside gene matches: 7. The CDR3 runs 15 residues. The CDR3 bases are TGTGCCAGCAGCTTCCGGACAGGATTTAATGAAAAACTGTTTTTT. It codes for CASSFRTGFNEKLFF.

The chain combines TRBV27 with TRBJ1-4; D uncertain. Deletions cut 5 bases from V and 4 bases from J, with 11 bases between. Germline-derived CDR1 and CDR2 are MNHEY and SMNVEV (reference sequence). The CDR3 runs to 14 residues. As DNA, the CDR3 is TGTGCCAGCAGTCCTCGACTGCGTAATGAAAAACTGTTTTTT. It translates to CASSPRLRNEKLFF.

The J gene is TRBJ2-3, the V gene TRBV7-3; 10 positions match TRBD2. Germline CDR1 reads SGHTA; CDR2 reads FQGTGA. The CDR3 contains 17 residues. Trimming took 5 bases from V and 4 from J; bases not matched to a gene: 12. CDR3 loop: CASSRRTSGSKPDTQYF. DNA for the CDR3: TGTGCCAGCAGCCGTCGGACTAGCGGATCGAAGCCAGATACGCAGTATTTT.

The V call is TRBV5-1, the J call TRBJ1-1; D may be TRBD1 (6 bases). V was clipped by 3 bases and J by 0 bases, with 9 bases between them. Per germline, CDR1 SGHRS and CDR2 YFSETQ. The CDR3 has 14 amino acids. As DNA, the CDR3 is TGCGCCAGCAGCTCAGGGGTAGTGAACACTGAAGCTTTCTTT. Translated: CASSSGVVNTEAFF. The variable domain in full, completed from reference TRBV5-1 and TRBJ1-1, reads KAGVTQTPRYLIKTRGQQVTLSCSPISGHRSVSWYQQTPGQGLQFLFEYFSETQRNKGNFPGRFSGRQFSNSRSEMNVSTLELGDSALYLCASSSGVVNTEAFFGQGTRLTVV.

The chain links TRBV30 to TRBJ1-1, with unresolved D. Trimming cost V 1 base and J 0 bases, with 6 bases left between them. Germline CDR1 reads GTSNPN; CDR2 reads SVGIG (reference sequence). The CDR3 consists of 13 residues. In nucleotides, the CDR3 is TGTGCCTGGAGTGCCGCGGTGAACACTGAAGCTTTCTTT. Translated, it gives CAWSAAVNTEAFF. Looking up the rest from reference TRBV30 and TRBJ1-1 gives the full variable domain: SQTIHQWPATLVQPVGSPLSLECTVEGTSNPNLYWYRQAAGRGLQLLFYSVGIGQISSEVPQNLSASRPQDRQFILSSKKLLLSDSGFYLCAWSAAVNTEAFFGQGTRLTVV.

The chain links TRBV18 to TRBJ2-1; D possibly corresponds to TRBD2 (5 bases). Germline-derived CDR1 and CDR2 are KGHSH and LQKENI. There are 15 residues in the CDR3. Trimming took 0 bases from V and 0 from J, leaving 6 bases between them. The DNA for the CDR3 is TGTGCCAGCTCACCACCGGGGAGCTCCTACAATGAGCAGTTCTTC. Amino acid sequence: CASSPPGSSYNEQFF.

The V gene is TRBV6-6, the J gene TRBJ2-7, with 9 bases lining up with TRBD2. CDR1 and CDR2 (germline): MNHNY, SVGAGI (reference sequence). V trimming: 7 bases; J trimming: 3 bases; junction bases outside the gene matches: 7. CDR3 length equals 14 residues. The CDR3 DNA sequence: TGTGCCAGCAAGGAGAGAGCGGGAGGCTACGAGCAGTACTTC. Protein sequence: CASKERAGGYEQYF.